These 31 T cell receptor beta chains were sequenced from one sample in a study of molecular identifiers for immune sequencing clone quantification. TCRdb processed the PCR reads anew with MiXCR; each CDR3 protein has one entry. Of a few hundred thousand distinct CDR3 sequences listed, 25% were seen once; the top ten hold roughly 0.77%. The sequenced sample was naive CD8+ T cells from blood, with Jurkat cell RNA spiked in. Sample subset: FACS-sorted CD8+CD4-CCR7+CD45RA+ naive T cells. These receptors were collected from a human donor in good health. Some libraries in this study had Jurkat cell RNA spiked in.

This clonotype was observed a handful of times. The chain is built from TRBV19 and TRBJ1-5; D is possibly TRBD1 (6 bases). Germline CDR1 LNHDA, CDR2 SQIVND (reference sequence). The CDR3 runs to 14 residues. V was cut by 5 bases and J by 9 bases, with 17 bases left in between. The CDR3 DNA is TGTGCCAGTAGTCCACAGGGCCCTGCTGGGCCCCAGCATTTT. Residues: CASSPQGPAGPQHF. Full variable domain (remainder filled in from reference TRBV19 and TRBJ1-5): DGGITQSPKYLFRKEGQNVTLSCEQNLNHDAMYWYRQDPGQGLRLIYYSQIVNDFQKGDIAEGYSVSREKKESFPLTVTSAQKNPTAFYLCASSPQGPAGPQHFGDGTRLSIL.

This clonotype was counted a few times. The genes are TRBV12-3 or TRBV12-4 and TRBJ2-1, with 12 bases aligning to TRBD2. The junction had 7 bases not matched to a gene; V was cut back by 5 bases and J by 11 bases. This CDR3 comprises 14 residues. CDR3 sequence: CASSPGLAGPKQFF. CDR3 sequence (DNA): TGTGCCAGCAGTCCGGGACTAGCGGGCCCCAAGCAGTTCTTC.

For this clonotype: A read error may explain this, as a much larger clone is one base away. This chain connects TRBV29-1 to TRBJ2-4, with D unresolved. The CDR3 spans 14 residues. CDR1 SQVTM and CDR2 ANQGSEA come from the germline V gene. V dropped 0 bases and J dropped 12 bases, with 18 bases sitting between them. The CDR3 DNA reads as TGCAGCGTTGAAGAAGGTGGTAGGTTGGGCAGTCAGTACTTC. Its protein product is CSVEEGGRLGSQYF.

The chain uses TRBV29-1 and TRBJ2-1; 10 positions agree with TRBD2. This CDR3 has 15 amino acids. After removal of 2 bases from V and 4 bases from J, the junction contained 5 bases not matched to a gene. Germline CDR1 SQVTM, CDR2 ANQGSEA. For the CDR3, the DNA is TGCAGCGTTGAAACGATTAGCGGGGGGTACAATGAGCAGTTCTTC. As protein: CSVETISGGYNEQFF.

As regards this clonotype: A much larger clone lies a single base off, so this may be a read error. The chain employs TRBV7-2 and TRBJ2-7; TRBD1 matches at 7 bases. The germline V gene encodes CDR1 SGHTA and CDR2 FQGNSA. The V segment lost 4 bases and the J segment 4 bases; nucleotides outside the gene matches: 10. The CDR3 is made up of 15 amino acids. In DNA, the CDR3 is TGTGCCAGCAGCTCCCTGACAGGGTTTAGGTACGAGCAGTACTTC. Its translation is CASSSLTGFRYEQYF. Full variable domain (rest looked up from reference TRBV7-2 and TRBJ2-7): GAGVSQSPSNKVTEKGKDVELRCDPISGHTALYWYRQSLGQGLEFLIYFQGNSAPDKSGLPSDRFSAERTGGSVSTLTIQRTQQEDSAVYLCASSSLTGFRYEQYFGPGTRLTVT.

Comments on this clonotype: One junction end disagrees with the germline gene, perhaps due to a read error. The chain carries TRBV28 and TRBJ1-1; D not certain. Germline CDR1 is MDHEN and CDR2 is SYDVKM. This CDR3 spans 13 amino acids. The CDR3 loop is CANSSFLNTEAFF. For the CDR3, the DNA is TGTGCCAACAGTTCGTTCTTGAACACTGAAGCTTTCTTT.

This clonotype was seen only a few times. The gene calls are TRBV9 and TRBJ1-5; D remains unclear. Germline V gives CDR1 SGDLS, CDR2 YYNGEE. This CDR3 region has 15 residues. Trimming left V 4 bases short and J 3 bases short, with 14 bases between. CDR3 residues: CASSSRGSANQPQHF. The CDR3 nucleotides read TGTGCCAGCAGCTCTCGAGGCAGCGCCAATCAGCCCCAGCATTTT. The full variable domain, completed using reference TRBV9 and TRBJ1-5, is DSGVTQTPKHLITATGQRVTLRCSPRSGDLSVYWYQQSLDQGLQFLIQYYNGEERAKGNILERFSAQQFPDLHSELNLSSLELGDSALYFCASSSRGSANQPQHFGDGTRLSIL.

This clonotype occurred once. This chain uses TRBV12-3 or TRBV12-4 with TRBJ2-3, with a possible D match to TRBD2 (6 bases). This CDR3 is 15 amino acids long. V lost 6 bases and J 4 bases, leaving 17 bases between the germline ends. The DNA for the CDR3 is TGTGCCAGCAGCAGTCTAGCGTGGGTTCCAGATACGCAGTATTTT. It encodes CASSSLAWVPDTQYF.

The J gene is TRBJ2-7, the V gene TRBV29-1; D could derive from TRBD1 or TRBD2 (7 bases each). Germline CDR1 is SQVTM and CDR2 is ANQGSEA. CDR3 length: 12 residues. The V end was cut by 5 bases, the J end by 3 bases, with 11 bases between. CDR3 loop: CSVSRGGYEQYF. Written as DNA, the CDR3 is TGCAGCGTTTCCAGGGGGGGCTACGAGCAGTACTTC.

This clonotype has at least ten counts. An end of the junction differs from the germline gene, which may be a read error. V usage is TRBV5-3 and J usage is TRBJ2-5; D might be TRBD1 or TRBD2, each matching 5 bases. TRBV5-3 is an ORF for which the function is uncertain. This CDR3 region has 15 residues. The chain's CDR3 is CASSLHWGNQDTQYF. CDR3 DNA sequence: TGTGCCAGCTCTCTTCACTGGGGGAACCAAGACACCCAGTACTTT.

This clonotype was recorded at least ten times. This chain joins TRBV5-6 and TRBJ2-7; D uncertain. The CDR3 has 12 residues. Germline V gene data show CDR1 as SGHDT and CDR2 as YYEEEE. V was shortened by 4 bases and J by 4 bases, with 9 bases between the two germline ends. The CDR3 region has the DNA TGTGCCAGCAGCGGGGTCTCATACGAGCAGTACTTC. It codes for CASSGVSYEQYF.

The J gene is TRBJ2-1, the V gene TRBV7-9; 8 bases fit TRBD2. Germline CDR1 and CDR2: SEHNR and FQNEAQ (reference sequence). V shed 4 bases, J shed 7 bases, and the junction held 12 bases outside the gene matches. The CDR3 covers 16 residues. The CDR3 DNA follows: TGTGCCAGCAGCTCCCACCGGGGGGGCCTATTAAATGAGCAGTTCTTC. It specifies CASSSHRGGLLNEQFF.

Of note for this clonotype: One base away lies a much larger clone, so this may be a sequencing read error. The chain couples TRBV7-8 to TRBJ1-1; tentatively, D is TRBD1 (6 bases). CDR1 and CDR2 from the germline V gene are SGHVS and FQNEAQ. The CDR3 extends over 14 amino acids. The CDR3 spells CASSPGRGRTAAFF. In DNA, the CDR3 is TGTGCCAGCAGTCCCGGCAGGGGACGGACTGCAGCTTTCTTT.

In regard to this clonotype: No conserved phenylalanine or tryptophan is present at the end of the CDR3, so a read error is the likely explanation. This chain links TRBV5-3 with TRBJ1-1; TRBD1 matches 7 bases. TRBV5-3 is marked as an open reading frame, function uncertain. CDR3 size: 16 residues. CDR3 DNA: TGTGCCAGCAGCTTTGCAGGGGGTCGAATTTGCACTGAAGCTTTCATT. Its protein is CASSFAGGRICTEAFI.

This clonotype turned up a few times. The chain combines TRBV6-8 with TRBJ2-7; 7 bases map to TRBD1. After removal of 0 bases from V and 2 bases from J, the junction contained 13 bases not matched to a gene. The CDR3 length is 18 residues. Germline lookup yields CDR1 MNHGY and CDR2 SAAAGT. Here the CDR3 reads CASSYSSCWDSRTYEQYF. The CDR3 DNA reads TGTGCCAGCAGTTACTCGAGTTGTTGGGACAGTAGAACCTACGAGCAGTACTTC.

The CDR3: CASRRTGTGPLYEQYF. CDR3 DNA: TGTGCCAGCAGACGGACCGGGACAGGCCCTCTCTACGAGCAGTACTTC. V usage is TRBV11-2 and J usage is TRBJ2-7, with 8 positions matching TRBD1. The CDR3 contains 16 residues. Germline CDR1 SGHAT, CDR2 FQNNGV. The ends lost 6 bases at V and 3 bases at J; junction bases unmatched: 13.

This clonotype showed up many times. J is TRBJ2-7 and V is TRBV5-4; possible D gene TRBD2, 6 bases. The V gene's germline CDR1 is SGHNT and CDR2 YYREEE (reference sequence). CDR3 length: 15 residues. V gave up 4 bases and J gave up 2 bases, with 16 bases separating them. In DNA form, the CDR3 reads TGTGCCAGCAGCCCTGGTCGGGACTTTCCCTACGAGCAGTACTTC. Translating gives CASSPGRDFPYEQYF. The variable domain in full, completed from reference TRBV5-4 and TRBJ2-7, reads ETGVTQSPTHLIKTRGQQVTLRCSSQSGHNTVSWYQQALGQGPQFIFQYYREEENGRGNFPPRFSGLQFPNYSSELNVNALELDDSALYLCASSPGRDFPYEQYFGPGTRLTVT.

The V call is TRBV10-3, the J call TRBJ1-1, with D unclear. The CDR3 spans 14 residues. V was shortened by 7 bases and J by 2 bases, with 14 bases between the two germline ends. The germline gives CDR1 ENHRY, CDR2 SYGVKD. CDR3 in DNA: TGTGCCATCAAAAAGGACGGCTTAAACACTGAAGCTTTCTTT. It codes for CAIKKDGLNTEAFF.

The rearrangement joins TRBV7-9 to TRBJ1-2; D is unclear. In germline, CDR1 is SEHNR, CDR2 FQNEAQ (reference sequence). V lost 1 base, J lost 4 bases, and 10 bases lay in between. The CDR3 is 14 amino acids. This CDR3 is CASSLGDIIYGYTF. The CDR3 nucleotides are TGTGCCAGCAGCTTAGGAGACATTATCTATGGCTACACCTTC.

This clonotype was seen a handful of times. The chain employs TRBV25-1 and TRBJ2-1; perhaps TRBD1 as D (6 bases). From germline, CDR1 is MGHDK and CDR2 SYGVNS. This CDR3 has 13 amino acids. V was clipped by 8 bases and J by 4 bases, with 12 bases between them. CDR3 coding DNA: TGTGCCAGCCGAGATAGGGGGTACAATGAGCAGTTCTTC. It is translated as CASRDRGYNEQFF.

This clonotype has just a few counts. V and J are TRBV6-1 and TRBJ2-3; D is ambiguous. V dropped 2 bases and J dropped 0 bases, with 12 bases sitting between them. Germline V gene sequence: CDR1 MNHNS, CDR2 SASEGT. This CDR3 spans 16 amino acids. Here the CDR3 DNA reads TGTGCCAGCAGTGAACTTATAGGGCCTAGCACAGATACGCAGTATTTT. This translates into CASSELIGPSTDTQYF.

The chain carries TRBV28 and TRBJ1-6, with D perhaps matching TRBD1 (6 bases). CDR3 length: 16 residues. Germline V gives CDR1 MDHEN, CDR2 SYDVKM. V gave up 6 bases and J gave up 5 bases, with 17 bases separating them. CDR3 in amino acids: CASRITGLSHNSPLHF. For the CDR3, the DNA is TGTGCCAGCAGAATTACAGGGCTGTCCCATAATTCACCCCTCCACTTT.

This clonotype was seen a few times. The chain combines TRBV20-1 with TRBJ1-1; no clear D. V gave up 7 bases and J gave up 4 bases, with 10 bases separating them. The CDR3 runs to 11 residues. Germline V lookup: CDR1 DFQATT, CDR2 SNEGSKA (reference sequence). Here the CDR3 DNA reads TGCAGTGTCACAGTGGGCACTGAAGCTTTCTTT. The encoded protein is CSVTVGTEAFF.

As regards this clonotype: At one of its ends the junction is not consistent with the germline gene, which may arise from a read error. The V and J genes are TRBV11-2 and TRBJ2-7, with 10 bases that match TRBD2. The germline CDR1 and CDR2 sequences are SGHAT and FQNNGV. This CDR3 is built from 16 residues. In DNA, the CDR3 is TGTGCCAGCCGCTTGGGGGGTAGCGGGAGGAGGAACGAGCAGTACTTC. Encoded protein: CASRLGGSGRRNEQYF.

The chain links TRBV27 to TRBJ2-1; D perhaps matches TRBD2 (5 bases). CDR3 length: 14 residues. The V and J ends lost 5 bases and 4 bases respectively, with 12 bases between them. From germline, CDR1 is MNHEY and CDR2 SMNVEV (reference sequence). The CDR3 DNA is TGTGCCAGCAGTGAGGGTCCCGGATACAATGAGCAGTTCTTC. Amino acids: CASSEGPGYNEQFF.

This clonotype was seen a few times. This chain connects TRBV4-1 to TRBJ2-3; weak D call: TRBD1 (6 bases). Germline values: CDR1 MGHRA, CDR2 YSYEKL. The CDR3 consists of 15 residues. Trimming removed 5 bases from V and 0 bases from J, with 12 bases in between. CDR3 sequence reads: CASSEGQTSTDTQYF. CDR3 DNA: TGCGCCAGCAGCGAAGGACAGACTAGCACAGATACGCAGTATTTT.

The chain couples TRBV27 to TRBJ2-4, with TRBD2 matching over 7 bases. Per germline, CDR1 MNHEY and CDR2 SMNVEV (reference sequence). The CDR3 extends over 18 amino acids. V gave up 3 bases and J gave up 2 bases; unmatched junction bases: 13. Written as DNA, the CDR3 is TGTGCCAGCAGTTTTCTTGCACCTAGCGGTCTTACCAAAAACATTCAGTACTTC. Its translation: CASSFLAPSGLTKNIQYF.

This clonotype occurred many times. The chain links TRBV5-3 to TRBJ2-1; D is unresolved. TRBV5-3 qualifies as an ORF whose function is uncertain. Trimming removed 8 bases from V and 5 bases from J, with 8 bases in between. This CDR3 contains 11 residues. CDR3 nucleotide sequence: TGTGCCAGCAGTCCTCACAATGAGCAGTTCTTC. Residues: CASSPHNEQFF.

This clonotype was picked up many times. The genes are TRBV20-1 and TRBJ1-1; TRBD1 aligns across 7 bases. With 5 bases clipped from V and 8 bases from J, the junction kept 23 bases outside the gene matches. Per germline, CDR1 DFQATT and CDR2 SNEGSKA (reference sequence). This CDR3 is built from 17 residues. This chain's CDR3 is CSAPTFRDRARKGEAFF. The CDR3 DNA reads TGCAGTGCTCCCACGTTCCGTGACAGGGCTCGGAAGGGGGAAGCTTTCTTT.

The table lists this clonotype with many counts. V gene TRBV27 combines with J gene TRBJ1-1, with 7 bases aligning to TRBD1. This CDR3 region has 16 residues. CDR1 is MNHEY and CDR2 is SMNVEV in the germline V gene (reference sequence). J was trimmed by 3 bases and V by 7 bases; bases with no gene match: 14. The chain's CDR3 is CASNLVGSGGYTEAFF. The CDR3 nucleotides read TGTGCCAGCAACCTGGTGGGTTCAGGGGGTTACACTGAAGCTTTCTTT.

This clonotype was recorded a few times. This chain uses TRBV12-3 or TRBV12-4 with TRBJ1-3; 7 bases align to TRBD1. V gave up 6 bases and J gave up 0 bases; unmatched junction bases: 5. The CDR3 is 15 residues long. CDR3 sequence (DNA): TGTGCCAGCAGGGGACAGAGACCCTCTGGAAACACCATATATTTT. Its protein product is CASRGQRPSGNTIYF.